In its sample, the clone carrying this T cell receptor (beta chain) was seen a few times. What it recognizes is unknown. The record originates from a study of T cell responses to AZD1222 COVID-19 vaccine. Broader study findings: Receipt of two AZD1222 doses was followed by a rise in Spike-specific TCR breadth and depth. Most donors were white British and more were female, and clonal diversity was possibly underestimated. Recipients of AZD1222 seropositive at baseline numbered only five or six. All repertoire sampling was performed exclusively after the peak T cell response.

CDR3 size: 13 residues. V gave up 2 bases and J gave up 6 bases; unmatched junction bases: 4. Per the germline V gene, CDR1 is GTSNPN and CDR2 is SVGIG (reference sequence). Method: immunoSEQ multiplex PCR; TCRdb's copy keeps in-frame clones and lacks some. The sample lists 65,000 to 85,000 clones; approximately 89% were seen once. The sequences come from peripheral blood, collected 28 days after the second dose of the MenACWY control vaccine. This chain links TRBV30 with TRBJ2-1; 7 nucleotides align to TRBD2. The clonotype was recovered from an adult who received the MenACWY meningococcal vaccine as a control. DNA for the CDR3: TGTGCCTGGAGTATCGCGGGGGTCAATGAGCAGTTCTTC. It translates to CAWSIAGVNEQFF.